This note documents a single TCR beta chain sequence. The antigen is undetermined. Both 60 Vbeta primers and 13 Jbeta primers went into the PCR. Here immunoSEQ multiplex PCR was the method, and the copy in TCRdb shows in-frame clones only, minus some. The sample lists roughly 200,000 clones; 82% were seen once. The sample originates from a study of cytomegalovirus exposure and HLA in healthy donors. Study-wide results and caveats: There were a few CMV-associated chains whose specificity for CMV antigens was confirmed in vitro. A later look showed TCR association rates differing by HLA locus, highest for DRB1 and lowest for HLA-C. The authors later linked a missense DCLRE1C variant to TCR beta V- and J-gene trimming.

V gave up 8 bases and J gave up 2 bases, with 13 bases separating them. This CDR3 comprises 14 residues. Germline-derived CDR1 and CDR2 are MGHDK and SYGVNS. This chain joins TRBV25-1 and TRBJ2-1; maybe TRBD1 (7 bases). Material: PBMCs. The TCR was taken from a woman aged 40 to 50 in good health and CMV-seronegative. The CDR3 sequence is CASQGQRAYNEQFF. As DNA, the CDR3 is TGTGCCAGCCAGGGACAGCGGGCCTACAATGAGCAGTTCTTC.